This TCR beta chain appears in the sequencing data of a study of cytomegalovirus exposure and HLA in healthy donors. Study observations and caveats: High specificity and sensitivity for cytomegalovirus status were reported for the classifier.

The CDR3 covers 17 residues. The V and J ends lost 6 bases and 1 base, in that order; junction bases with no gene match: 9. CDR1 and CDR2 (germline): MNHEY, SMNVEV (reference sequence). The study ran its PCR with 60 Vbeta and 13 Jbeta primers. The assay was immunoSEQ multiplex PCR, and TCRdb's table has in-frame clones only and misses some. The profile shows about 140,000 clones, around three quarters of them singletons. On this clone: Its antigen is unidentified.

The rearrangement links TRBV27 to TRBJ2-6, with TRBD1 matching over 7 bases. What was sequenced was PBMCs. The TCR originated in a woman aged 55-70 years in good health and CMV-seropositive. As DNA, the CDR3 is TGTGCCAGCAGCACCGACAGGGTAGGATCTGGGGCCAACGTCCTGACTTTC. Amino acids: CASSTDRVGSGANVLTF.